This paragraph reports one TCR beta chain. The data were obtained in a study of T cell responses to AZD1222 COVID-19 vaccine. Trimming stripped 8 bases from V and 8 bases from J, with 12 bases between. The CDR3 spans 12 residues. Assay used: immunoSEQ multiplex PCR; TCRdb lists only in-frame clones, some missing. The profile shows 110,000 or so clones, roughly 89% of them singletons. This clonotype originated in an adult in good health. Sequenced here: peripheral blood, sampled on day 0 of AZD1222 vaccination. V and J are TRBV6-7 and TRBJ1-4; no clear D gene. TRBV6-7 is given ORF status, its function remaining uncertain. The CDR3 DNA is TGTGCCAGCTCGGGCATCTGGGAAAAACTGTTTTTT. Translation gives CASSGIWEKLFF.